These T cell receptor beta chains were read from a single sample in a study of beta chain features in type 1 diabetes. This table comes from immunoSEQ multiplex PCR, and its TCRdb copy is limited to in-frame clones, with some not included. The data contain approximately 380,000 clones, about 15% of them singletons. Material: naive CD4+ T cells from blood. The receptor source for this set is a woman between 18 and 29 years old in good health. The CDR3 runs from the conserved cysteine through the conserved F or W. Each record gives: V gene, J gene, CDR3 length, clone size, D gene, CDR3 DNA, CDR3 protein. D genes are given only for firm matches. Clone size, where shown, is once, few, many, or a class for clones that have expanded.

>TRBV27|TRBJ1-1|14|NA|NA
TGTGCCAGCAGTTTAAAGGGGCGGTACACTGAAGCTTTCTTT
CASSLKGRYTEAFF
>TRBV7-3|TRBJ1-3|15|NA|TRBD1
TGTGCCAGCAGCGTCTCAGGGGGCGTCGGAAACACCATATATTTT
CASSVSGGVGNTIYF
>TRBV5-1|TRBJ2-1|16|NA|TRBD1
TGCGCCAGCAGCGGGGGTTCCGGGACAGGGTACAATGAGCAGTTCTTC
CASSGGSGTGYNEQFF
>TRBV7-9|TRBJ2-7|13|few|NA
TGTGCCAGCAGCTTCGCAGGGTCCTACGAGCAGTACTTC
CASSFAGSYEQYF
>TRBV18|TRBJ2-7|17|NA|NA
TGTGCCAGCTCACCCCCCGTGCGGGACTTCTTCTCCTACGAGCAGTACTTC
CASSPPVRDFFSYEQYF
>TRBV7-9|TRBJ1-1|13|few|NA
TGTGCCAGCAGCCGGGTTGGGTTCACTGAAGCTTTCTTT
CASSRVGFTEAFF
>TRBV25-1|TRBJ1-1|15|NA|TRBD1
TGTGCCAGCAGTCGTAACAGGGGTCCGAACACTGAAGCTTTCTTT
CASSRNRGPNTEAFF
>TRBV14|TRBJ1-1|16|NA|NA
TGTGCCAGCAGTCCGAAGGGGGTCGGGCTGAACACTGAAGCTTTCTTT
CASSPKGVGLNTEAFF
>TRBV29-1|TRBJ2-5|13|few|TRBD1
TGCAGCGCCCTGGGACAGGGTGAACAGACCCAGTACTTC
CSALGQGEQTQYF
>TRBV19|TRBJ2-7|15|NA|TRBD1
TGTGCCAGTAGTTCTTCCGGGACAGGGGGCTTCGAGCAGTACTTC
CASSSSGTGGFEQYF
>TRBV7-9|TRBJ1-1|14|NA|TRBD1
TGTGCCAGCAGCTACCGGACAGGGGTGACTGAAGCTTTCTTT
CASSYRTGVTEAFF
>TRBV28|TRBJ2-1|15|few|TRBD2
TGTGCCAGCACCCTACCTCCCGGGACTACAAATGAGCAGTTCTTC
CASTLPPGTTNEQFF
>TRBV29-1|TRBJ1-2|13|NA|TRBD1
TGCAGCGTTGTAGGGACAGGGACGGATGGCTACACCTTC
CSVVGTGTDGYTF
>TRBV18|TRBJ2-2|17|once|NA
TGTGCCAGCTCACTACAAAGACCGAGGCGCGGGACCGGGGAGCTGTTTTTT
CASSLQRPRRGTGELFF
>TRBV30|TRBJ1-2|13|NA|TRBD1
TGTGCCTGGAGGGGACAGGGGGCGGGTGGCTACACCTTC
CAWRGQGAGGYTF
>TRBV30|TRBJ1-3|14|NA|NA
TGTGCCTGGAAGGACATCGGCGCGGGAAACACCATATATTTT
CAWKDIGAGNTIYF
>TRBV30|TRBJ2-5|13|NA|TRBD1
TGTGCCTGGGACCGGGACAGGGGAGAGACCCAGTACTTC
CAWDRDRGETQYF
>TRBV30|TRBJ2-3|17|NA|TRBD2
TGTGCCTGGAGTTCAGGACTAGCGGTGTCTAGCACAGATACGCAGTATTTT
CAWSSGLAVSSTDTQYF
>TRBV9|TRBJ1-1|13|NA|TRBD1
TGTGCCAGCAGCCCACGGCAGGGGGCTGAAGCTTTCTTT
CASSPRQGAEAFF
>TRBV12-5|TRBJ2-1|17|few|TRBD2
TGTGCTAGTGGTTTGGTAGTGACTAGCCCTTCCAACAATGAGCAGTTCTTC
CASGLVVTSPSNNEQFF
>TRBV14|TRBJ2-6|14|few|NA
TGTGCCAGCAGCGAGAGCAGGGGCGCCAACGTCCTGACTTTC
CASSESRGANVLTF
>TRBV5-1|TRBJ1-1|15|NA|TRBD1
TGCGCCAGCAGCTACGGACAGGGATTGAACACTGAAGCTTTCTTT
CASSYGQGLNTEAFF
>TRBV2|TRBJ2-1|14|few|NA
TGTGCCAGCAGTCCGGGTCTCCCCTACAATGAGCAGTTCTTC
CASSPGLPYNEQFF
>TRBV7-2|TRBJ2-5|16|NA|NA
TGTGCCAGCAGCTTAGTCCGGGGAGTAGGCGGCGAGACCCAGTACTTC
CASSLVRGVGGETQYF
>TRBV11-3|TRBJ2-3|15|NA|TRBD2
TGTGCCAGCAGCTTAAACGGACTAGCGGGGGATACGCAGTATTTT
CASSLNGLAGDTQYF
>TRBV29-1|TRBJ2-7|14|NA|TRBD2
TGCAGCGTTGAACCCAGCGGGAGACCCTACGAGCAGTACTTC
CSVEPSGRPYEQYF
>TRBV7-2|TRBJ2-7|15|NA|NA
TGTGCCAGCAGCTTAGTGGGGACTTCGAGCAACGAGCAGTACTTC
CASSLVGTSSNEQYF
>TRBV19|TRBJ2-1|14|few|NA
TGTGCCAGTAGTCCGGGTATCTCCTACAATGAGCAGTTCTTC
CASSPGISYNEQFF
>TRBV28|TRBJ2-3|15|NA|NA
TGTGCCAGCAGTTTATGGCAGGGAAGGGTAGATACGCAGTATTTT
CASSLWQGRVDTQYF
>TRBV4-1|TRBJ1-2|15|few|TRBD1
TGCGCCAGCAGCCATCTAGGGACAGGCCTCTATGGCTACACCTTC
CASSHLGTGLYGYTF
>TRBV10-3|TRBJ2-1|16|NA|TRBD2
TGTGCCATCAGTGAGTCGGGACTAGCGGGAGGGAGTGAGCAGTTCTTC
CAISESGLAGGSEQFF
>TRBV28|TRBJ2-7|13|NA|NA
TGTGCCGTTTCAAGCGTCCCCTCCTACGAGCAGTACTTC
CAVSSVPSYEQYF
>TRBV2|TRBJ2-3|13|NA|NA
TGTGCCAGCAGTCCGGACTGGAAGGATACGCAGTATTTT
CASSPDWKDTQYF
>TRBV7-9|TRBJ1-2|14|few|NA
TGTGCCAGCAACCCCGGGACAACTAACTATGGCTACACCTTC
CASNPGTTNYGYTF
>TRBV30|TRBJ2-7|13|few|TRBD1
TGTGCCTGGAGTATGGGACAGGGGTACGAGCAGTACTTC
CAWSMGQGYEQYF
>TRBV11-2|TRBJ2-5|15|few|NA
TGTGCCAGCAGCTCAGGAGGAACAGCCCAAGAGACCCAGTACTTC
CASSSGGTAQETQYF
>TRBV9|TRBJ1-4|12|NA|NA
TGTGCCAGCAGCGTAACAGATGAAAAACTGTTTTTT
CASSVTDEKLFF
>TRBV29-1|TRBJ1-1|11|NA|NA
TGCAGCCCCCGCAGGGAAACTGAAGCTTTCTTT
CSPRRETEAFF
>TRBV2|TRBJ2-1|13|NA|TRBD2
TGTGCCAGCCCGACTAGCGGGAAAGTTGAGCAGTTCTTC
CASPTSGKVEQFF
>TRBV10-3|TRBJ2-7|13|NA|TRBD1
TGTGCCATCAGTGGGACAGGGGGGAACGAGCAGTACTTC
CAISGTGGNEQYF
>TRBV4-1|TRBJ2-2|13|NA|NA
TGCGCCAGCAGCCAAGATAGAGGCGGGGAGCTGTTTTTT
CASSQDRGGELFF
>TRBV7-2|TRBJ1-4|14|NA|NA
TGTGCCAGCAGCTTAGCGGGGGCCCGTGAAAAACTGTTTTTT
CASSLAGAREKLFF
>TRBV19|TRBJ2-7|14|NA|NA
TGTGCCAGTAGTATAGAGGCCTTTTCCTACGAGCAGTACTTC
CASSIEAFSYEQYF
>TRBV7-9|TRBJ2-7|12|NA|NA
TGTGCCAGCAGCTTAACAGGCTACGAGCAGTACTTC
CASSLTGYEQYF